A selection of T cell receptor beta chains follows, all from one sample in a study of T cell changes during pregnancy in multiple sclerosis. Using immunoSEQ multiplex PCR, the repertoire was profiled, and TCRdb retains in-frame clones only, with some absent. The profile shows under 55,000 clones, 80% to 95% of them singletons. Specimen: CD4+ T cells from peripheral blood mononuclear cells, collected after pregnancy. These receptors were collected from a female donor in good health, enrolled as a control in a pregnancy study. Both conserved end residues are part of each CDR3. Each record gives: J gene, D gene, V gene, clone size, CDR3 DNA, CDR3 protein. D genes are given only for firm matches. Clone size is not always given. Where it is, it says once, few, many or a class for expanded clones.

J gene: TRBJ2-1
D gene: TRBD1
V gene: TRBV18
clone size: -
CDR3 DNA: TGTGCCAGCTCACCAGAGGCCGGGACAGGGAGGAATGAGCAGTTCTTC
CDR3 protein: CASSPEAGTGRNEQFF

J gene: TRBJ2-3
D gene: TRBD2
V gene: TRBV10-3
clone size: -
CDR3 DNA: TGTGCCATCAGTGAGCATGGACTAGCAACAGATACGCAGTATTTT
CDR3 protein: CAISEHGLATDTQYF

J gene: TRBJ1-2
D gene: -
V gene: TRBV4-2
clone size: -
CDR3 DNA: TGTGCCAGCAAAGAAGGCGGAGCTAACTATGGCTACACCTTC
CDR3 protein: CASKEGGANYGYTF

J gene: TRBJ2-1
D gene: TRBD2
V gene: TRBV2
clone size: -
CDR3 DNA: TGTGCCAGCAGTACTAGACTAGCGGGCGGGAATGAGCAGTTCTTC
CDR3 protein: CASSTRLAGGNEQFF

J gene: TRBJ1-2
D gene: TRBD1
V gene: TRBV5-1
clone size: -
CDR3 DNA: TGCGCCAGCAGTCCCAGGACAGGGCATTATGGCTACACCTTC
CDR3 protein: CASSPRTGHYGYTF

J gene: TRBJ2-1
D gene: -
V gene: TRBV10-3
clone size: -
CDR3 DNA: TGTGCCATCACCAGAGCGGGTAATCACAATGAGCAGTTCTTC
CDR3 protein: CAITRAGNHNEQFF

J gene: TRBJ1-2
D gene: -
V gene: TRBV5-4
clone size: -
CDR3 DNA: TGTGCCAGCAGATCTGGGTTAGGGGCATATTATGGCTACACCTTC
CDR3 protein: CASRSGLGAYYGYTF

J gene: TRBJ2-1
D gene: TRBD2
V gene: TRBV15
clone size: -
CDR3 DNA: TGTGCCACCAGCAGCCTCGGGGTAGCGGGTTCCTACAATGAGCAGTTCTTC
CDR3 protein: CATSSLGVAGSYNEQFF

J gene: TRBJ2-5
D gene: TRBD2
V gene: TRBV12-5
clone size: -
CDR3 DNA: TGTGCTAGTGGGTCCTCCCGCGGGGGAGAAGAGACCCAGTACTTC
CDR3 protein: CASGSSRGGEETQYF

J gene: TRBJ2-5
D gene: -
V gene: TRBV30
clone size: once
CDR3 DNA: TGTGCCTGGAGTTATGGGGCCGGACGGGAGACCCAGTACTTC
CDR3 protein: CAWSYGAGRETQYF

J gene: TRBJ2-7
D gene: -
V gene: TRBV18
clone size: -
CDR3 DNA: TGTGCCAGCTCACCGCCCTCCCGGGACACCCTAAATCAGTACTTC
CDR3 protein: CASSPPSRDTLNQYF

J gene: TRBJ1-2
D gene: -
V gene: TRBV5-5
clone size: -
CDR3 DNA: TGTGCCAGCAGCTTGGAAGGCGGTGGCTACACCTTC
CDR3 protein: CASSLEGGGYTF

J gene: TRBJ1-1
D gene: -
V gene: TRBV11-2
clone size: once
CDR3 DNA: TGTGCCAGCAGCCATGGACAGATCATGAACACTGAAGCTTTCTTT
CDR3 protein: CASSHGQIMNTEAFF

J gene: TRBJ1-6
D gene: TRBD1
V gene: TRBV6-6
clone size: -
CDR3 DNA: TGTGCCAGCAGTTACTCCCGGGACAGTAATTCACCCCTCCACTTT
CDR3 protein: CASSYSRDSNSPLHF

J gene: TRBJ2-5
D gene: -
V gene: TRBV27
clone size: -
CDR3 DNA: TGTGCCAGCAGTTACCAGGGAGAGACCCAGTACTTC
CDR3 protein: CASSYQGETQYF

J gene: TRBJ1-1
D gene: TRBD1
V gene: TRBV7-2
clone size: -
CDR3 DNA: TGTGCCAGCAGCTTCGAGGGGGCGTGGAACACTGAAGCTTTCTTT
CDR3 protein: CASSFEGAWNTEAFF

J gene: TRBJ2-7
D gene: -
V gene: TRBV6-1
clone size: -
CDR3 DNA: TGTGCCAGCAGTTGGGAGGAGAGCTACGAGCAGTACTTC
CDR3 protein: CASSWEESYEQYF

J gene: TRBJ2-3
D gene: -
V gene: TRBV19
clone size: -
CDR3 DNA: TGTGCCAGTAGTTTCGCGGAAGATACGCAGTATTTT
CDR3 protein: CASSFAEDTQYF

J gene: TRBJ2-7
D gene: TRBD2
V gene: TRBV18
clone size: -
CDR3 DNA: TGTGCCAGCTCACCGCGGGAGGGCTTCTCCTACGAGCAGTACTTC
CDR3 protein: CASSPREGFSYEQYF

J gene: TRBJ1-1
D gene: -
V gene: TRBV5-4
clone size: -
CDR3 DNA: TGTGCCAGCGGCATTGGAGGATCCATGAACACTGAAGCTTTCTTT
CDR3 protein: CASGIGGSMNTEAFF

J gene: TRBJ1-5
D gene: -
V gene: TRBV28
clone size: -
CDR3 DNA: TGTGCCAGCAGTAGACAGGAAGTTCAGCCCCAGCATTTT
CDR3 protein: CASSRQEVQPQHF

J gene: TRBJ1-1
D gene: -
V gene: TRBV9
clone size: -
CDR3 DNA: TGTGCCAGCAGCGTAGCGACAGTGAACACTGAAGCTTTCTTT
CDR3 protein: CASSVATVNTEAFF

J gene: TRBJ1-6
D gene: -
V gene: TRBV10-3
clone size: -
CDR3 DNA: TGTGCCATCAGTGAGGGAGGGACTTCACCCCTCCACTTT
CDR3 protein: CAISEGGTSPLHF